These 20 T cell receptor beta chains were sequenced from one sample in a study of T cell repertoires in cytomegalovirus infection. No antigens are known for them. From the reads, TCRdb called clonotypes with MiXCR, one entry per CDR3 protein. The sample includes under 95,000 distinct CDR3 sequences, under 55% seen only once; the top ten take 80% to 95%. The sequencing here drew on CD8+ T cells from cultured PBMCs, taken from culture after CMV antigen stimulation. The source is a human donor in good health (CMV status not recorded). Some clones in this sample may be carry-over from other donors' samples.

The chain carries TRBV9 and TRBJ2-5; D gene unclear. CDR1 SGDLS and CDR2 YYNGEE come from the germline V gene. V dropped 0 bases and J dropped 5 bases, with 14 bases sitting between them. The CDR3 consists of 15 residues. CDR3 nucleotides: TGTGCCAGCAGCGTAGAGTCCCGGAATTTGGAGACCCAGTACTTC. Its translation is CASSVESRNLETQYF. Full variable domain (rest looked up from reference TRBV9 and TRBJ2-5): DSGVTQTPKHLITATGQRVTLRCSPRSGDLSVYWYQQSLDQGLQFLIQYYNGEERAKGNILERFSAQQFPDLHSELNLSSLELGDSALYFCASSVESRNLETQYFGPGTRLLVL.

This chain joins TRBV7-9 and TRBJ2-5, with D perhaps matching TRBD1 (5 bases). Trimming shortened V by 6 bases and J by 1 base, and 9 bases separated the two germline ends. There are 13 residues in the CDR3. Germline V gene sequence: CDR1 SEHNR, CDR2 FQNEAQ (reference sequence). CDR3 DNA: TGTGCCAGCAGTCCAGGGTCCCAAGAGACCCAGTACTTC. Protein sequence: CASSPGSQETQYF.

This clonotype was picked up one time. The J gene is TRBJ2-3, the V gene TRBV7-9; 11 positions match TRBD2. Germline-derived CDR1 and CDR2 are SEHNR and FQNEAQ (reference sequence). The CDR3 totals 19 residues. V trimming: 5 bases; J trimming: 0 bases; junction bases outside the gene matches: 13. Here the CDR3 reads CASSDPLAGVPVSTDTQYF. CDR3 in DNA: TGTGCCAGCAGCGACCCACTAGCGGGGGTACCGGTGAGCACAGATACGCAGTATTTT.

The chain combines TRBV12-3 or TRBV12-4 with TRBJ2-1; D ambiguous. Trimming removed 8 bases at V and 3 bases at J, with 14 bases between. This CDR3 has 14 residues. CDR3 sequence reads: CASHQVTHYNEQFF. The CDR3 nucleotides are TGTGCCAGCCACCAGGTTACGCACTACAATGAGCAGTTCTTC.

V and J are TRBV7-8 and TRBJ2-5; no firm D call. The CDR3 is 14 residues long. V dropped 5 bases and J dropped 5 bases, with 15 bases sitting between them. Germline assignment: CDR1 SGHVS and CDR2 FQNEAQ. The chain's CDR3 is CASSLGSRYETQYF. For the CDR3, the DNA is TGTGCCAGCAGCCTCGGTAGTAGATATGAGACCCAGTACTTC.

The CDR3 bases are TGCAGTGCTCGCAAACCTAGCGGGACCTCCTACGAGCAGTACTTC. Encoded protein: CSARKPSGTSYEQYF. The V gene is TRBV20-1, the J gene TRBJ2-7; 9 positions agree with TRBD2. J gave up 0 bases and V 5 bases, and 8 bases lay outside the gene matches. The germline V gene encodes CDR1 DFQATT and CDR2 SNEGSKA (reference sequence). CDR3 length: 15 amino acids.

This clonotype was seen only a few times. V gene TRBV27 combines with J gene TRBJ1-4, with D possibly being TRBD1 (6 bases). Trimming stripped 2 bases from V and 8 bases from J, with 15 bases between. This CDR3 is built from 15 residues. Germline V lookup: CDR1 MNHEY, CDR2 SMNVEV (reference sequence). This CDR3 is CASSLTTDGGEKLFF. The CDR3 DNA sequence: TGTGCCAGCAGTTTAACAACGGACGGGGGCGAAAAACTGTTTTTT.

The V call is TRBV29-1, the J call TRBJ1-2; TRBD1 might be the D (5 bases). The CDR3 is made up of 14 amino acids. The germline V gene has CDR1 SQVTM and CDR2 ANQGSEA. Trimming took off 5 bases at V and 6 bases at J, with 19 bases between the two ends. This CDR3 reads CSVPAGGDIHGYTF. As DNA, the CDR3 is TGCAGCGTTCCTGCTGGGGGTGACATCCATGGCTACACCTTC.

The chain links TRBV11-2 to TRBJ2-7, with 8 positions matching TRBD1. The V segment lost 5 bases and the J segment 3 bases; nucleotides outside the gene matches: 9. Germline V lookup: CDR1 SGHAT, CDR2 FQNNGV. The CDR3 spans 15 residues. CDR3 in DNA: TGTGCCAGCAGCCTCTCGACAGGGGTCGGCTACGAGCAGTACTTC. Translating it yields CASSLSTGVGYEQYF. The full variable domain, with the rest looked up from reference TRBV11-2 and TRBJ2-7, is EAGVAQSPRYKIIEKRQSVAFWCNPISGHATLYWYQQILGQGPKLLIQFQNNGVVDDSQLPKDRFSAERLKGVDSTLKIQPAKLEDSAVYLCASSLSTGVGYEQYFGPGTRLTVT.

Here the CDR3 reads CASSPDRGRIYSNQPQHF. DNA for the CDR3: TGTGCCAGCAGCCCGGATAGGGGCAGAATATATAGCAATCAGCCCCAGCATTTT. The J gene is TRBJ1-5, the V gene TRBV7-8; D perhaps matches TRBD1 (5 bases). This CDR3 is built from 18 residues. Germline V gene sequence: CDR1 SGHVS, CDR2 FQNEAQ. V lost 5 bases and J lost 0, with 20 bases in between.

This chain connects TRBV12-5 to TRBJ2-1; either TRBD1 or TRBD2 may supply D (5 bases each). Looked up from germline, CDR1 is LGHNT and CDR2 is FRNRAP. Trimming cost V 5 bases and J 4 bases, with 18 bases left between them. The CDR3 sequence is 16 residues long. CDR3 protein: CASGPPVGTLYNEQFF. CDR3 in DNA: TGTGCTAGTGGTCCCCCAGTGGGGACCCTTTACAATGAGCAGTTCTTC.

The rearrangement uses TRBV2 and TRBJ1-5; D gene uncertain. The germline V gene has CDR1 SNHLY and CDR2 FYNNEI. The CDR3 has 16 amino acids. V lost 2 bases, J lost 0 bases, and 11 bases lay in between. CDR3 residues: CASSERELNSNQPQHF. DNA for the CDR3: TGTGCCAGCAGTGAACGTGAGCTAAATAGCAATCAGCCCCAGCATTTT.

This clonotype was observed a handful of times. V and J are TRBV2 and TRBJ1-6; TRBD1 matches at 7 bases. CDR1 and CDR2 (germline): SNHLY, FYNNEI. The V and J ends lost 4 bases and 8 bases, in that order; junction bases with no gene match: 14. This CDR3 spans 17 amino acids. The CDR3 DNA reads as TGTGCCAGCAGTGGGCTCCTAAGCAGGGGGTACGATTCACCCCTCCACTTT. It codes for CASSGLLSRGYDSPLHF.

The chain recombines TRBV7-6 with TRBJ1-4; unclear D gene. Deletions cut 6 bases from V and 2 bases from J, with 10 bases between. This CDR3 comprises 14 residues. In germline, CDR1 is SGHVS, CDR2 FNYEAQ. The CDR3, as DNA: TGTGCCAGCAGTCCGGTTCCGACTAATGAAAAACTGTTTTTT. It specifies CASSPVPTNEKLFF.

The sample holds a few counts of this clonotype. The chain joins TRBV27 to TRBJ2-7; 10 bases line up with TRBD1. CDR1 and CDR2 (germline): MNHEY, SMNVEV (reference sequence). The CDR3 loop spans 14 amino acids. The J segment lost 2 bases and the V segment lost 5 bases, leaving 3 bases of the junction unmatched. The CDR3 spells CASSTGTGAYEQYF. The CDR3 DNA sequence: TGTGCCAGCAGTACCGGGACAGGGGCCTACGAGCAGTACTTC.

The chain couples TRBV7-8 to TRBJ2-1; the match to TRBD2 covers 11 bases. Germline values: CDR1 SGHVS, CDR2 FQNEAQ. This CDR3 contains 15 residues. Losses at the gene ends were 6 bases for V and 8 bases for J; bases not matched to a gene: 9. CDR3 in amino acids: CASRIAGGLRDEQFF. The DNA of the CDR3 is TGTGCCAGCAGAATAGCGGGAGGGCTGCGGGATGAGCAGTTCTTC. Based on the CDR3 plus reference TRBV7-8 and TRBJ2-1, the full variable domain is GAGVSQSPRYKVAKRGQDVALRCDPISGHVSLFWYQQALGQGPEFLTYFQNEAQLDKSGLPSDRFFAERPEGSVSTLKIQRTQQEDSAVYLCASRIAGGLRDEQFFGPGTRLTVL.

As for this clonotype: One end of the junction is discordant with germline, which a read error may explain. The chain is built from TRBV19 and TRBJ2-7; 8 bases agree with TRBD1. The germline V gene has CDR1 LNHDA and CDR2 SQIVND (reference sequence). This CDR3 spans 14 amino acids. The CDR3 loop reads CASSFEGQGYEQCF. For the CDR3, the DNA is TGTGCCAGTAGTTTCGAAGGACAGGGCTACGAGCAGTGCTTC.

This chain joins TRBV4-2 and TRBJ1-4; 8 bases line up with TRBD1. The CDR3 length is 19 residues. Germline trimming cut 0 bases from V and 5 bases from J; bases unmatched to any gene: 14. Germline-derived CDR1 and CDR2 are LGHNA and YNFKEQ. Here the CDR3 DNA reads TGTGCCAGCAGCCAAGACGAGGCAGGGGGCGCGAATAGCAATGAAAAACTGTTTTTT. Residues: CASSQDEAGGANSNEKLFF.

In this sample, this clonotype turned up a few times. J is TRBJ1-1 and V is TRBV7-6, with a tentative D call TRBD1 (6 bases). Germline lookup yields CDR1 SGHVS and CDR2 FNYEAQ. The CDR3 length is 12 residues. Trimming removed 4 bases from V and 12 bases from J, with 15 bases in between. DNA of the CDR3: TGTGCCAGCAGCTCCAGACAGGACGGGACTTTCTTT. Encoded protein: CASSSRQDGTFF.

The table lists this clonotype with many counts. V gene TRBV28 combines with J gene TRBJ2-1; D might be TRBD2 (5 bases). V lost 3 bases and J lost 0, with 9 bases in between. There are 15 residues in the CDR3. CDR1 is MDHEN and CDR2 is SYDVKM in the germline V gene. CDR3 in DNA: TGTGCCAGCAGTTTCCTAGGGAGCTCCTACAATGAGCAGTTCTTC. Translation gives CASSFLGSSYNEQFF.